The clone carrying this TCR beta chain was seen repeatedly, ten times or more. What it binds is unknown. The data derive from a study of CD8 T cells in ankylosing spondylitis. Study results and caveats: Disease-linked clones were CD8+ and relatively rare in peripheral blood. Ankylosing spondylitis blood seemed to carry a telltale TCR beta motif made of roughly eight highly homologous variants. Prior work had noted some motif variants in reactive arthritis blood and synovial fluid.

The CDR3 has 12 amino acids. From germline, CDR1 is SEHNR and CDR2 FQNEAQ (reference sequence). Trimming took off 5 bases at V and 4 bases at J, with 9 bases between the two ends. TCRdb passed the 5' RACE reads through MiXCR, listing each CDR3 protein once. The sample lists some 330,000 distinct CDR3 sequences, around 8% occurring once. The specimen was blood, either unsorted or a sorted T cell fraction (not recorded which). The chain is built from TRBV7-9 and TRBJ2-7; the D gene is possibly TRBD2 (5 bases). The receptor comes from a male donor with ankylosing spondylitis. CDR3 in DNA: TGTGCCAGCAGCCCCCGAGGGTACGAGCAGTACTTC. Translated: CASSPRGYEQYF.